The rows below give T cell receptor beta chains drawn from one sample of a study of T cell responses to AZD1222 COVID-19 vaccine. TCRdb's table, derived via immunoSEQ multiplex PCR, lists solely in-frame clones and lacks some. The sample records over 150,000 clones, 90% being singletons. The specimen was peripheral blood, collected on day 0 of AZD1222 vaccination. The receptor source for this set is an adult in good health. Both conserved end residues are part of each CDR3. D genes are given only for firm matches. Size is stated for part of the rows, as once, few or many counts, or as a class when the clone is expanded.

v_call,d_call,j_call,clone_size,cdr3_nt,cdr3_aa
TRBV3-1/TRBV3-2,-,TRBJ2-5,-,TGTGCCAGCAGCCTCAACGGATGGGGACAAGAGACCCAGTACTTC,CASSLNGWGQETQYF
TRBV7-9,-,TRBJ1-1,-,TGTGCCAGCAGCTTACGTACAGGTGGCCTGAACACTGAAGCTTTCTTT,CASSLRTGGLNTEAFF
TRBV19,-,TRBJ1-1,-,TGTGCCAGCAGTATAGTACCAGGTGTAGTCCACACTGAAGCTTTCTTT,CASSIVPGVVHTEAFF
TRBV7-9,TRBD2,TRBJ2-1,-,TGTGCCAGCAGCTTGACTAGCCGGAGCAATGAGCAGTTCTTC,CASSLTSRSNEQFF
TRBV18,TRBD2,TRBJ2-7,-,TGTGCCAGCTCACCGGCAGCGGGAGGGCCCCTCGAGCAGTACTTC,CASSPAAGGPLEQYF
TRBV4-1,-,TRBJ2-3,few,TGCGCCAGCAGCCAAGAAAGAGGCACAGATACGCAGTATTTT,CASSQERGTDTQYF
TRBV19,-,TRBJ1-2,-,TGTGCCAGTAGTATTGAGCGGTATGGCTACACCTTC,CASSIERYGYTF
TRBV29-1,-,TRBJ1-4,-,TGCAGCGTTGAACCCCCGGGAACTGGCGAAAAACTGTTTTTT,CSVEPPGTGEKLFF
TRBV6-2/TRBV6-3,TRBD2,TRBJ2-3,-,TGTGCCAGCAGTTACCCTATCAAGCGGGGGGCCCAGGCAGATACGCAGTATTTT,CASSYPIKRGAQADTQYF
TRBV6-2/TRBV6-3,-,TRBJ2-7,-,TGTGCCAGCAGTTACTCAGTTCGGACAACCTACGAGCAGTACTTC,CASSYSVRTTYEQYF
TRBV28,-,TRBJ1-2,-,TGTGCCAGCACCTCAACCGGGACCCCTGAGGGCTACACCTTC,CASTSTGTPEGYTF
TRBV14,TRBD1,TRBJ2-7,-,TGTGCCAGCAGCCAAGCCGGGACAGCGTACGAGCAGTACTTC,CASSQAGTAYEQYF
TRBV5-1,TRBD1,TRBJ2-1,-,TGCGCCAGCATTAAAGGGCAGGGGGTCTACAATGAGCAGTTCTTC,CASIKGQGVYNEQFF
TRBV7-9,TRBD1,TRBJ1-1,once,TGTGCCAGCAGCGCTCGGGACAGTTTTAAATCTGAAGCTTTCTTT,CASSARDSFKSEAFF
TRBV18,TRBD1,TRBJ2-7,-,TGTGCCAGCTCACAACAGGGGGCTCGATACGAGCAGTACTTC,CASSQQGARYEQYF
TRBV9,-,TRBJ1-4,-,TGTGCCAGCAGCGACGTGGGGACTAATGAAAAACTGTTTTTT,CASSDVGTNEKLFF
TRBV9,-,TRBJ2-1,-,TGTGCCAGCAGCGTAGTAGGCGATGAGCAGTTCTTC,CASSVVGDEQFF
TRBV7-6,TRBD1,TRBJ1-1,-,TGTGCCAGCAGCCCGAACCCGACAGGGTTGAACACTGAAGCTTTCTTT,CASSPNPTGLNTEAFF
TRBV30,-,TRBJ2-2,-,TGTGCCTGGATCCGGGTTTTGAACACCGGGGAGCTGTTTTTT,CAWIRVLNTGELFF
TRBV10-2,TRBD2,TRBJ2-5,few,TGCGCCAGCAGCCTGGCGGGAGTCAAAGAGACCCAGTACTTC,CASSLAGVKETQYF
TRBV11-3,TRBD2,TRBJ2-1,once,TGTGCCAGCAGCCCCACGCCGCTAGCGGGAGGCATGTACAATGAGCAGTTCTTC,CASSPTPLAGGMYNEQFF
TRBV7-9,TRBD1,TRBJ2-3,-,TGTGCCAGCAGCTTAGGGCAGGGGGACGCGGATACGCAGTATTTT,CASSLGQGDADTQYF
TRBV5-6,-,TRBJ1-1,-,TGTGCCAGCACCCGAGGCCAGGGTCTAGAGGGGGCTTTCTTT,CASTRGQGLEGAFF